This T cell receptor (beta chain) was sequenced during a study of identical twins. There are a few counts of this clonotype. What it binds is unknown. TCRdb called the 5' RACE reads again in MiXCR, with one record for every CDR3 protein. The table includes more than 400,000 distinct CDR3 sequences, roughly 15% detected once. Donors were all healthy Caucasians. General study points: Models underestimated TCR alpha sharing (out-of-frame) in monozygotic twins.

Germline lookup yields CDR1 MGHRA and CDR2 YSYEKL. The CDR3 is made up of 9 amino acids. The V end lost 2 bases, the J end lost 11 bases, and 3 bases lay between the germline ends. Another study also made use of these data, one on yellow fever vaccine responses in identical twins.

The sample consisted of CD4+ T cells sorted from blood. This TCR was sampled from a woman aged 18-29 years in good health. The chain has TRBV4-1 and TRBJ2-5; D uncertain. The CDR3 region is CASSQRQYF. CDR3 nucleotide sequence: TGCGCCAGCAGCCAAAGACAGTACTTC.